A single sample gave rise to the 26 T cell receptor beta chains below, sequenced in a study of blood T cell repertoires in COVID-19. Data came from immunoSEQ multiplex PCR; TCRdb stores just in-frame clones and leaves some out. The sample lists over 35,000 clones, 69% occurring once. Specimen: peripheral blood. Receptors originate from an elderly man with acute or convalescent COVID-19.

The chain is built from TRBV19 and TRBJ1-4, with 7 positions matching TRBD1. Germline V gives CDR1 LNHDA, CDR2 SQIVND (reference sequence). J gave up 8 bases and V 4 bases, and 7 bases lay outside the gene matches. This CDR3 has 14 residues. DNA for the CDR3: TGTGCCAGTAGTAAAAACAGGGGAGGCGAAAAACTGTTTTTT. Its translation: CASSKNRGGEKLFF.

V usage is TRBV27 and J usage is TRBJ1-5; TRBD1 matches 7 bases. CDR1 and CDR2 from the germline V gene are MNHEY and SMNVEV (reference sequence). V shed 8 bases and J 4 bases; nucleotides not matched to a gene: 5. This CDR3 has 13 residues. CDR3 sequence: CASRQGLNQPQHF. The CDR3 DNA follows: TGTGCCAGCCGACAGGGATTGAATCAGCCCCAGCATTTT.

The chain uses TRBV29-1 and TRBJ2-1; perhaps TRBD2 as D (6 bases). CDR3 length: 14 amino acids. Trimming took 4 bases from V and 8 from J, leaving 18 bases between them. CDR1 is SQVTM and CDR2 is ANQGSEA in the germline V gene. The DNA for the CDR3 is TGCAGCGTTGCCCGGGGGAACCAAGCCGATGAGCAGTTCTTC. Protein: CSVARGNQADEQFF.

The chain uses TRBV4-3 and TRBJ2-1; 8 bases are shared with TRBD1. The germline V gene encodes CDR1 LGHNA and CDR2 YSLEER. The CDR3 runs 15 residues. Germline trimming cut 4 bases from V and 4 bases from J; bases unmatched to any gene: 6. In DNA, the CDR3 is TGCGCCAGCAGCCTCCGGGACAGGCCATACAATGAGCAGTTCTTC. Translation gives CASSLRDRPYNEQFF.

The chain recombines TRBV10-1 with TRBJ2-7, with 11 bases identical to TRBD2. From germline, CDR1 is WNHNN and CDR2 SYGVQD (reference sequence). The CDR3 runs to 15 residues. The junction had 6 bases not matched to a gene; V was cut back by 6 bases and J by 2 bases. This chain's CDR3 is CASRGGLAETYEQYF. CDR3 nucleotide sequence: TGCGCCAGCAGGGGGGGACTAGCGGAAACCTACGAGCAGTACTTC.

The chain couples TRBV19 to TRBJ2-2; no clear D. V shed 5 bases and J shed 3 bases, with 13 bases lying between them. The germline V gene encodes CDR1 LNHDA and CDR2 SQIVND (reference sequence). CDR3 length: 15 amino acids. This CDR3 reads CASSPNFQDTGELFF. The CDR3 bases are TGTGCCAGTAGTCCAAATTTTCAGGACACCGGGGAGCTGTTTTTT.

In this sample, this clone turned up a few times. The chain carries TRBV11-3 and TRBJ2-7; TRBD1 might be the D (5 bases). This CDR3 has 14 residues. The V and J ends lost 2 bases and 5 bases respectively, with 13 bases between them. Germline V gene data show CDR1 as SGHNT and CDR2 as YENEEA. The CDR3 region is CASSLSQGSHEQYF. Written as DNA, the CDR3 is TGTGCCAGCAGCTTATCCCAGGGTTCCCACGAGCAGTACTTC.

The V gene is TRBV5-8, the J gene TRBJ1-5; 8 bases are shared with TRBD1. This CDR3 is 17 amino acids long. Unmatched junction bases numbered 16, after V lost 4 bases and J lost 7 bases. The germline CDR1 and CDR2 sequences are SGHTS and YDEGEE. CDR3 bases: TGTGCCAGCAGCCTAAACACAGGGGGACCCGCTTGGCAGCCCCAGCATTTT. Its translation is CASSLNTGGPAWQPQHF. Drawing the rest from reference TRBV5-8 and TRBJ1-5, the complete variable domain is EAGVTQSPTHLIKTRGQQATLRCSPISGHTSVYWYQQALGLGLQFLLWYDEGEERNRGNFPPRFSGRQFPNYSSELNVNALELEDSALYLCASSLNTGGPAWQPQHFGDGTRLSIL.

This chain connects TRBV19 to TRBJ1-5; TRBD1 agrees at 8 bases. The CDR3 is made up of 15 amino acids. After removal of 7 bases from V and 1 base from J, the junction contained 6 bases not matched to a gene. CDR1 is LNHDA and CDR2 is SQIVND in the germline V gene (reference sequence). The CDR3 reads CASTPRTGSNQPQHF. In DNA form, the CDR3 reads TGTGCCAGTACCCCTCGGACAGGGAGCAATCAGCCCCAGCATTTT.

V and J are TRBV6-6 and TRBJ1-2, with 7 bases lining up with TRBD1. The CDR3 contains 11 residues. V trimming: 10 bases; J trimming: 7 bases; junction bases outside the gene matches: 6. Germline values: CDR1 MNHNY, CDR2 SVGAGI (reference sequence). The CDR3 coding sequence is TGTGCCACCCAGACAGGGACTGGCTACACCTTC. Residues: CATQTGTGYTF.

The sample holds one count of this clone. CDR3 residues: CATKPDRNQPQHF. The DNA of the CDR3 is TGTGCCACTAAACCTGACAGAAATCAGCCCCAGCATTTT. This chain links TRBV19 with TRBJ1-5; TRBD1 is a possible D gene (5 bases). V was trimmed by 10 bases and J by 4 bases, leaving 14 bases between them. Looked up from germline, CDR1 is LNHDA and CDR2 is SQIVND (reference sequence). The CDR3 is 13 residues long.

This clone was recorded a few times. Here the CDR3 DNA reads TGTGCCAGCAGCGCAGAGGGAAACACTGAAGCTTTCTTT. Its protein is CASSAEGNTEAFF. V gene TRBV7-3 combines with J gene TRBJ1-1, with D unresolved. This CDR3 contains 13 residues. The V end was cut by 5 bases, the J end by 2 bases, with 9 bases between. Germline CDR1 SGHTA, CDR2 FQGTGA.

This sequence joins TRBV25-1 and TRBJ2-7; 7 nucleotides line up with TRBD2. J gave up 7 bases and V 8 bases, and 5 bases lay outside the gene matches. Germline V gene sequence: CDR1 MGHDK, CDR2 SYGVNS. This CDR3 comprises 11 residues. CDR3 residues: CASGAGGEQYF. CDR3 nucleotide sequence: TGTGCCAGCGGTGCCGGGGGGGAGCAGTACTTC.

J is TRBJ1-2 and V is TRBV6-5, with a possible D match to TRBD1 (6 bases). This CDR3 is 16 amino acids long. Germline V gene lookup returns CDR1 MNHEY and CDR2 SVGAGI. The V and J ends lost 2 bases and 2 bases respectively, with 15 bases between them. The CDR3 nucleotides read TGTGCCAGCAGTTACGGGGGCGGAGCTACAAACTATGGCTACACCTTC. Translated, it gives CASSYGGGATNYGYTF.

This clone was observed many times. The same CDR3 is also encoded by other DNA sequences in this sample. This chain connects TRBV5-1 to TRBJ1-1; TRBD1 agrees at 7 bases. This CDR3 is 14 amino acids long. CDR1 is SGHRS and CDR2 is YFSETQ in the germline V gene. After removal of 0 bases from V and 1 base from J, the junction contained 0 bases not matched to a gene. CDR3 sequence (DNA): TGCGCCAGCAGCTTGGGGACAGGGAACACTGAAGCTTTCTTT. This gives the protein CASSLGTGNTEAFF.

V is TRBV4-3 and J is TRBJ2-7; D may be TRBD1 (6 bases). Trimming took 1 base from V and 2 from J, leaving 15 bases between them. CDR1 LGHNA and CDR2 YSLEER come from the germline V gene. The CDR3 consists of 16 residues. The CDR3 DNA reads TGCGCCAGCAGCCAAGCAGGGGCCACTTCGACCTACGAGCAGTACTTC. Translation: CASSQAGATSTYEQYF.

CDR3 nucleotides: TGTGCCAGCAGCTTAAGAGTGAACTATGGCTACACCTTC. Translating it yields CASSLRVNYGYTF. The J gene is TRBJ1-2, the V gene TRBV13; D remains unclear. The CDR3 spans 13 residues. Germline V lookup: CDR1 PRHDT, CDR2 FYEKMQ (reference sequence). V was trimmed by 2 bases and J by 2 bases, leaving 6 bases between them.

The chain uses TRBV19 and TRBJ2-7, with D possibly being TRBD1 (6 bases). From germline, CDR1 is LNHDA and CDR2 SQIVND (reference sequence). This CDR3 is 14 amino acids long. V lost 6 bases and J 2 bases, leaving 14 bases between the germline ends. The DNA for the CDR3 is TGTGCCAGTAGCCCGGGACAACGAGCCTACGAGCAGTACTTC. Its translation: CASSPGQRAYEQYF.

This chain uses TRBV15 with TRBJ1-2, with unresolved D. V lost 0 bases and J lost 5, with 13 bases in between. The CDR3 is 15 amino acids. The germline gives CDR1 LNHNV, CDR2 YYDKDF (reference sequence). CDR3 protein: CATSRDILGSYGYTF. DNA for the CDR3: TGTGCCACCAGCAGAGATATTCTGGGGAGTTATGGCTACACCTTC.

The CDR3 region is CASSLGRGDSPLHF. As DNA, the CDR3 is TGCGCCAGCAGCTTGGGAAGGGGCGATTCACCCCTCCACTTT. The rearrangement links TRBV5-1 to TRBJ1-6, with D possibly matching TRBD1 (5 bases). The V gene lost 0 bases and the J gene lost 8 bases, with 9 bases spanning the gap. This CDR3 has 14 residues. Germline values: CDR1 SGHRS, CDR2 YFSETQ.

This chain uses TRBV5-1 with TRBJ1-1; 10 nucleotides line up with TRBD1. The CDR3 covers 14 residues. Germline trimming cut 3 bases from V and 8 bases from J; bases unmatched to any gene: 7. CDR1 is SGHRS, CDR2 YFSETQ, per germline. CDR3 protein: CASSSGQGEAEAFF. CDR3 DNA: TGCGCCAGCAGCTCCGGACAGGGGGAAGCGGAAGCTTTCTTT.

The chain combines TRBV11-3 with TRBJ2-1, with D perhaps matching TRBD2 (6 bases). V gave up 5 bases and J gave up 0 bases, with 11 bases separating them. This CDR3 has 15 amino acids. Germline V gene sequence: CDR1 SGHNT, CDR2 YENEEA. The chain's CDR3 is CASSRGASSYNEQFF. The CDR3 DNA follows: TGTGCCAGCAGCCGCGGGGCGAGCTCCTACAATGAGCAGTTCTTC.

The chain carries TRBV7-6 and TRBJ2-1, with 7 bases fitting TRBD2. This CDR3 has 16 amino acids. Germline CDR1 is SGHVS and CDR2 is FNYEAQ. With 1 base clipped from V and 7 bases from J, the junction kept 10 bases outside the gene matches. For the CDR3, the DNA is TGTGCCAGCAGCTTAGTTCTGTCCCGGGAGGATAATGAGCAGTTCTTC. This encodes CASSLVLSREDNEQFF.

V gene TRBV6-5 combines with J gene TRBJ1-1; D ambiguous. Trimming left V 2 bases short and J 3 bases short, with 16 bases between. The germline V gene encodes CDR1 MNHEY and CDR2 SVGAGI. The CDR3 loop spans 16 amino acids. The CDR3 region is CASSYLYVLEHTEAFF. DNA of the CDR3: TGTGCCAGCAGTTACCTTTATGTTCTGGAGCACACTGAAGCTTTCTTT.

Details on this clone: Other DNA sequences in the same sample also yield this CDR3. This rearrangement joins TRBV6-5 to TRBJ2-7, with TRBD1 as a possible D gene (6 bases). The germline V gene encodes CDR1 MNHEY and CDR2 SVGAGI. Trimming took off 6 bases at V and 1 base at J, with 10 bases between the two ends. This CDR3 is built from 13 residues. The CDR3 sequence is CASSRDTSYEQYF. CDR3 DNA sequence: TGTGCCAGCAGCCGGGACACTTCCTACGAGCAGTACTTC.

The chain uses TRBV5-8 and TRBJ2-5, with TRBD1 matching over 11 bases. The CDR3 runs to 16 residues. The ends lost 1 base at V and 5 bases at J; junction bases unmatched: 7. Germline CDR1 and CDR2: SGHTS and YDEGEE. The chain's CDR3 is CASSLPSGTGGETQYF. The CDR3 DNA reads as TGTGCCAGCAGCTTGCCTTCCGGGACAGGGGGGGAGACCCAGTACTTC. Combining the CDR3 with reference TRBV5-8 and TRBJ2-5 gives the whole variable domain EAGVTQSPTHLIKTRGQQATLRCSPISGHTSVYWYQQALGLGLQFLLWYDEGEERNRGNFPPRFSGRQFPNYSSELNVNALELEDSALYLCASSLPSGTGGETQYFGPGTRLLVL.